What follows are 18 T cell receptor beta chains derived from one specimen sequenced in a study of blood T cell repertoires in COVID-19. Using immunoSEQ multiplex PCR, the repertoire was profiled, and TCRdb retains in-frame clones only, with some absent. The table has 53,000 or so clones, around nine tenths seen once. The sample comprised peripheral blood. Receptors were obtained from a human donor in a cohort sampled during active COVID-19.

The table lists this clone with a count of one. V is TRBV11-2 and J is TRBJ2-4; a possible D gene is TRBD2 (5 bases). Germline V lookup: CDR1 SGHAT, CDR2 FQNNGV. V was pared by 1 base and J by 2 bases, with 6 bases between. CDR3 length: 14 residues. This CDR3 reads CASSLAGTKNIQYF. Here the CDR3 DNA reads TGTGCCAGCAGCTTAGCGGGAACCAAAAACATTCAGTACTTC.

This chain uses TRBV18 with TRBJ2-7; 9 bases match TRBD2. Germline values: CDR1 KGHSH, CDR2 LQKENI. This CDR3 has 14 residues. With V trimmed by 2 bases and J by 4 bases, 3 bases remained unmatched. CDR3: CASSPTREGYEQYF. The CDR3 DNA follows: TGTGCCAGCTCACCAACGCGGGAGGGTTACGAGCAGTACTTC.

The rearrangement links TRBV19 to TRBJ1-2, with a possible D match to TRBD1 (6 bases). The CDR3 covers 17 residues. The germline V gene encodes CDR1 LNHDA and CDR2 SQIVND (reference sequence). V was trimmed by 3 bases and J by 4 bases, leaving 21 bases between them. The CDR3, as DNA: TGTGCCAGTAGTATCTATCTTTGGGGGCGGAAATTCTATGGCTACACCTTC. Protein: CASSIYLWGRKFYGYTF.

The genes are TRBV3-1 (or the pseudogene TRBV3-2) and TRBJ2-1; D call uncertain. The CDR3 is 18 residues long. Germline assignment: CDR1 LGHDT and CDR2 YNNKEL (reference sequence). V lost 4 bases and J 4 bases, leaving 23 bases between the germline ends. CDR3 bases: TGTGCCAGCAGCCCTCTAAGACGACTCGATCACATTTACAATGAGCAGTTCTTC. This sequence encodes CASSPLRRLDHIYNEQFF.

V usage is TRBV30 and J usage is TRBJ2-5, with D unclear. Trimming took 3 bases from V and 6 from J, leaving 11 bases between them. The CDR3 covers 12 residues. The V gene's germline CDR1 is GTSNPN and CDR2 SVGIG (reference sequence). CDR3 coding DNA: TGTGCCTGGAGCGGTTTGCCCCAGACCCAGTACTTC. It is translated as CAWSGLPQTQYF.

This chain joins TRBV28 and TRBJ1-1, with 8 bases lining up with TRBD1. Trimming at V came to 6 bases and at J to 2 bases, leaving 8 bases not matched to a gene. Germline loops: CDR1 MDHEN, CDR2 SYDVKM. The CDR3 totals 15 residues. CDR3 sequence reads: CASRFDTGGNTEAFF. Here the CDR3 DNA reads TGTGCCAGCAGATTTGACACAGGGGGAAACACTGAAGCTTTCTTT.

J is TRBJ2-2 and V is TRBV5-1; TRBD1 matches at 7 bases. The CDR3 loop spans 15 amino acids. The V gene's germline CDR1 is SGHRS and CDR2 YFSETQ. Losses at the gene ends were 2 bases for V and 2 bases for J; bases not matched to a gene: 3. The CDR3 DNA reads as TGCGCCAGCAGCTTCACAGGGGAAAACACCGGGGAGCTGTTTTTT. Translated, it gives CASSFTGENTGELFF.

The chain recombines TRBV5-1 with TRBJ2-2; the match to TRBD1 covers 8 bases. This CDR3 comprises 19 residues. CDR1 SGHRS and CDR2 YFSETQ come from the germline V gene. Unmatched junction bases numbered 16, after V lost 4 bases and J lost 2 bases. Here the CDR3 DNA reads TGCGCCAGCAGCCGGACACTGATAGGACAGGGAGACAACACCGGGGAGCTGTTTTTT. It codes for CASSRTLIGQGDNTGELFF.

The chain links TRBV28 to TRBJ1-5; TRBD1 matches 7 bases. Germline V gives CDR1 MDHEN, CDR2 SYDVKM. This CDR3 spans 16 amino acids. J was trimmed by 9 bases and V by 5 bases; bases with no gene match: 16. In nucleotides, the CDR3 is TGTGCCAGCAGTCCCCGGACAGGCGTCTTGAGGATGCCCCAGCATTTT. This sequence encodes CASSPRTGVLRMPQHF.

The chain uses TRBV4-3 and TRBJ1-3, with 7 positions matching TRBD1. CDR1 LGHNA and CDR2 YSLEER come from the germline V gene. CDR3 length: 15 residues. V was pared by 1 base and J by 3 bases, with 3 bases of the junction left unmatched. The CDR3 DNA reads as TGCGCCAGCAGCCAAGGGACAGGCGGTGGAAACACCATATATTTT. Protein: CASSQGTGGGNTIYF.

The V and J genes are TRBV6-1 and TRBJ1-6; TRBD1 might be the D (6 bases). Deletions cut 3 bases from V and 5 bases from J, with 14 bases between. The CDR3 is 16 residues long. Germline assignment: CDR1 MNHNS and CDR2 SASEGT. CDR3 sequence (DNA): TGTGCCAGCAGTGACCAGGGGACGGGAAATAATTCACCCCTCCACTTT. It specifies CASSDQGTGNNSPLHF.

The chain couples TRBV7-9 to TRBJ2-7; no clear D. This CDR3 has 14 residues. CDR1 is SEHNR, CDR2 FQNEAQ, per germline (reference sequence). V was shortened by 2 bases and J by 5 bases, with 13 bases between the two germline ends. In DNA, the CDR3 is TGTGCCAGCAGCTTAAGTGGTAGAGGAGACGAGCAGTACTTC. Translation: CASSLSGRGDEQYF.

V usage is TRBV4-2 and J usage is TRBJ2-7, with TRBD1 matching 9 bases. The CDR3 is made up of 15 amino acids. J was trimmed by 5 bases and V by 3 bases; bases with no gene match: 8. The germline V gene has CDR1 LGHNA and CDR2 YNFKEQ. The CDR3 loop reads CASSHRTGDVDEQYF. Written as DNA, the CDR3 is TGTGCCAGCAGCCACAGGACAGGGGATGTAGACGAGCAGTACTTC.

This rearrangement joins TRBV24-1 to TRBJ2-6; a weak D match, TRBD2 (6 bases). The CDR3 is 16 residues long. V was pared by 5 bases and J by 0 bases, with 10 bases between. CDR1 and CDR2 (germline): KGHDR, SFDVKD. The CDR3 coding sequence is TGTGCCACCAGTGCAGGGACTGACTCTGGGGCCAACGTCCTGACTTTC. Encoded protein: CATSAGTDSGANVLTF.

The DNA of the CDR3 is TGTGCCAGCCTCTTAGGTACAGGGGGCCGCGAGCAGTACTTC. Protein product: CASLLGTGGREQYF. The gene calls are TRBV28 and TRBJ2-7, with 9 positions matching TRBD1. The ends lost 8 bases at V and 6 bases at J; junction bases unmatched: 11. The CDR3 loop spans 14 amino acids. Germline V gene lookup returns CDR1 MDHEN and CDR2 SYDVKM. Filled out from reference TRBV28 and TRBJ2-7, the complete variable domain reads DVKVTQSSRYLVKRTGEKVFLECVQDMDHENMFWYRQDPGLGLRLIYFSYDVKMKEKGDIPEGYSVSREKKERFSLILESASTNQTSMYLCASLLGTGGREQYFGPGTRLTVT.

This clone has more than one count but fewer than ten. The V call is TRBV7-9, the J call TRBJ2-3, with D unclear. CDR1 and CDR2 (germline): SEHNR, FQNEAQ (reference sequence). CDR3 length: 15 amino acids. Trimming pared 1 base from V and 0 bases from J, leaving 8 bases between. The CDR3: CASSLVGPSTDTQYF. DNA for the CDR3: TGTGCCAGCAGCTTAGTTGGCCCTAGCACAGATACGCAGTATTTT.

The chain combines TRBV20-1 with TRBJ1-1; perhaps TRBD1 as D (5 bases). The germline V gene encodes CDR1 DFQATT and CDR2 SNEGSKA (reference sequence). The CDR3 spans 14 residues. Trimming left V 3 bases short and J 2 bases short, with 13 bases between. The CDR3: CSASQQGFNTEAFF. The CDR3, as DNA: TGCAGTGCTAGTCAGCAGGGATTCAACACTGAAGCTTTCTTT.

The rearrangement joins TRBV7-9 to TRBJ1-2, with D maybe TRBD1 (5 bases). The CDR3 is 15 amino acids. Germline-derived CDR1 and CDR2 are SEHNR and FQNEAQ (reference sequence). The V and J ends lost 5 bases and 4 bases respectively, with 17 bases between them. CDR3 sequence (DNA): TGTGCCAGCAGCAATCCCTTGACAGATGCCTATGGCTACACCTTC. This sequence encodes CASSNPLTDAYGYTF.